Listed below are T cell receptor beta chains from one sample, sequenced in a study of Ad26.COV2.S vaccination and SARS-CoV-2 variants. Here immunoSEQ multiplex PCR was the method, and the copy in TCRdb shows in-frame clones only, minus some. The sample has a few hundred thousand clones, roughly 90% seen once. Here the sequenced sample was peripheral blood, taken in a trial of Ad26.COV2.S vaccine versus placebo. The receptor set was obtained from a person aged 18-65 years who received the Ad26.COV2.S COVID-19 vaccine or a placebo. Each CDR3 is given with its conserved first and last residue.

TRBV7-9,14,TRBJ2-7,CASSPRTGPYEQYF
TRBV9,14,TRBJ1-1,CASSEGGRNTEAFF
TRBV5-1,15,TRBJ2-7,CASSLGDRGFDEQYF
TRBV5-4,13,TRBJ1-2,CASSFGEGYGYTF
TRBV18,17,TRBJ2-5,CASSPPGQVLGWETQYF
TRBV30,13,TRBJ2-5,CAWVDYLGGTQYF
TRBV25-1,14,TRBJ2-2,CASLSGVNTGELFF
TRBV28,14,TRBJ2-3,CASRQSGGSDTQYF
TRBV6-2/TRBV6-3,13,TRBJ2-5,CASSHGSRETQYF
TRBV7-9,18,TRBJ2-3,CASSHPKGLAGGADTQYF